This T cell receptor beta chain was profiled in a study of blood T cell repertoires in COVID-19. Background on the study: From the United States, Italy and Spain came samples of acute and convalescent COVID-19.

Generated by immunoSEQ multiplex PCR, the TCRdb table keeps only in-frame clones and is missing some. This sample has around 100,000 clones, with approximately 88% found just once. CDR3 length: 15 amino acids. J lost 3 bases, V lost 0 bases, and 5 bases had no gene match. Germline V lookup: CDR1 MNHEY, CDR2 SVGAGI. The TCR originated in a woman between 65 and 79 years old with acute or convalescent COVID-19. The source material was peripheral blood. This chain connects TRBV6-5 to TRBJ2-7; 7 bases are a match to TRBD1. In DNA, the CDR3 is TGTGCCAGCAGTTACTCCCTCAGGGGGAGCTACGAGCAGTACTTC. Translated, it gives CASSYSLRGSYEQYF.